The rows below give T cell receptor beta chains drawn from one sample of a study of response to subunit inactivated influenza vaccine. TCRdb re-called the RT-PCR reads through MiXCR, storing one row per CDR3 protein. Of around 710,000 distinct CDR3 sequences in the sample, around 13% were seen once. The specimen comprised PBMCs from blood, sampled around 15 days before vaccination. The receptors derive from a man aged 45-60 years who received an inactivated influenza vaccine. CDR3s leave out the opening cysteine and the closing phenylalanine or tryptophan.

V gene	J gene	CDR3 protein
TRBV20-1	TRBJ1-4	SADTGLNEKLF
TRBV12-3/TRBV12-4	TRBJ2-3	ASSFTASDTQY
TRBV20-1	TRBJ2-1	SARGFTSGGVGNEQF
TRBV20-1	TRBJ2-5	SARGILVPETQY
TRBV5-5	TRBJ2-7	ASSLAGSFSYEQY
TRBV28	TRBJ2-5	ATTEILGLETQY
TRBV18	TRBJ1-5	ASSYGTDNRPQH
TRBV6-1	TRBJ2-3	ASSSGTGSTDTQY
TRBV10-3	TRBJ1-2	AIDPGASMGGYT
TRBV6-5	TRBJ2-7	ASSYRDRRYEQY
TRBV7-9	TRBJ1-6	ASTLPDRGYNSPLH
TRBV6-1	TRBJ2-1	ASTILAVGDNEQF
TRBV7-3	TRBJ2-3	ASSQATGSSDTQY
TRBV4-1	TRBJ2-3	ASRSLTSKDTDTQY
TRBV6-5	TRBJ2-7	ASSTFSGTGAYEQY
TRBV4-3	TRBJ2-7	ASEGPFGEQY
TRBV5-6	TRBJ2-7	ASSRNSYEQY
TRBV15	TRBJ2-2	ATSRAHRAVTGELF
TRBV18	TRBJ2-7	ASSRRDGRSYEQY
TRBV4-2	TRBJ2-3	ASSHRQDSSTDTQY
TRBV20-1	TRBJ2-1	SASYRGSSYNEQF
TRBV5-1	TRBJ2-7	ASSFKERGDEQY
TRBV7-2	TRBJ2-5	ASSPGDRAQETQY
TRBV5-1	TRBJ1-1	ASSFGQEVPNTEAF
TRBV29-1	TRBJ2-2	SGGRRDTGELF
TRBV4-2	TRBJ2-7	ASSQRAKRDSSYEQY
TRBV27	TRBJ2-3	ASSLWGSRRTDTQY
TRBV20-1	TRBJ2-7	SASDRPYEQY
TRBV5-1	TRBJ1-6	ASSLGSRAQGSLH
TRBV20-1	TRBJ2-3	SATPGQGSQDTQY
TRBV14	TRBJ2-7	ASSQLGITYEQY
TRBV6-2/TRBV6-3	TRBJ2-3	AVTGGPLDTQY
TRBV12-3/TRBV12-4	TRBJ1-1	ASGGLRRTEAF
TRBV6-2/TRBV6-3	TRBJ2-1	AISPVGNEQF
TRBV20-1	TRBJ2-3	SARVATNTDTQY
TRBV7-6	TRBJ2-7	ASSVQVAYEQY
TRBV28	TRBJ2-7	ASRGPYEQY
TRBV2	TRBJ1-5	ASDYTVNQPQH
TRBV2	TRBJ2-3	ASRATRAGVTDTQY
TRBV5-1	TRBJ2-7	ASSWEGRPTYEQY
TRBV6-1	TRBJ1-5	ASSPGGGRHSNQPQH
TRBV6-1	TRBJ2-6	ASSERLPGANVLT
TRBV7-8	TRBJ2-7	ASSGTKQY
TRBV3-1	TRBJ1-5	ASSLGTGASNQPQH
TRBV28	TRBJ2-7	ASHGASRFSYEQY
TRBV28	TRBJ2-4	ASSLPAGKLAKNIQY
TRBV29-1	TRBJ2-4	SALDRQKNIQY
TRBV5-1	TRBJ2-1	ASSFTAGTSGSYEQF